This TCR beta chain comes out of a study of cytomegalovirus exposure and HLA in healthy donors. For the study at large: The 120 or so validation repertoires, a later analysis reported, used the same platform as the 666 first-cohort repertoires.

The CDR3 is made up of 12 amino acids. In germline, CDR1 is MDHEN, CDR2 SYDVKM. The germline V and J ends were trimmed by 3 bases and 9 bases, with 11 bases remaining between them. Using immunoSEQ multiplex PCR, the repertoire was profiled, and TCRdb retains in-frame clones only, with some absent. The table includes about 170,000 clones, around 86% detected once. The approximately 120-subject validation cohort, separate from the roughly 700-subject first cohort, included the donors. Points from the study as a whole: Rarity held for most TCR sequences, but there were some public TCRs that occurred in many donors. TCR beta chains numbering 150 to 200 were designated cytomegalovirus-associated.

This clone was seen only a few times. Its specificity is not known. The chain combines TRBV28 with TRBJ1-2; possible D gene TRBD1, 6 bases. Material: PBMCs. The receptor was derived from a man aged 18 to 29 in good health and CMV-seropositive. The CDR3 sequence is CASSLKQGRYTF. The CDR3 DNA is TGTGCCAGCAGTTTGAAACAGGGTCGCTACACCTTC.